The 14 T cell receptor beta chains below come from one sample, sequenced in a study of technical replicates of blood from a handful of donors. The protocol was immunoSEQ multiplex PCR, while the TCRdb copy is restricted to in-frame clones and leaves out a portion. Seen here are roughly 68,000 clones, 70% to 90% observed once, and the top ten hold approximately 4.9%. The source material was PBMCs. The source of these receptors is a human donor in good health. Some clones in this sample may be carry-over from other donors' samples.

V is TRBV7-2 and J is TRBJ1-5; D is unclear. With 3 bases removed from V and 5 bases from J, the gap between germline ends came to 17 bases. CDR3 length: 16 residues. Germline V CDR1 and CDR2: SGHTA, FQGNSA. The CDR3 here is CASSLAGNGADQPQHF. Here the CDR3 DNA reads TGTGCCAGCAGCTTGGCCGGGAATGGAGCGGATCAGCCCCAGCATTTT. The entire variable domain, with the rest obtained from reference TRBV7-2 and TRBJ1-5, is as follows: GAGVSQSPSNKVTEKGKDVELRCDPISGHTALYWYRQSLGQGLEFLIYFQGNSAPDKSGLPSDRFSAERTGGSVSTLTIQRTQQEDSAVYLCASSLAGNGADQPQHFGDGTRLSIL.

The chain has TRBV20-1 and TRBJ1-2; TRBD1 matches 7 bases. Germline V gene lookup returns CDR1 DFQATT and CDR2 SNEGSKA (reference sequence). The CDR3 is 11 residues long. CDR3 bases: TGCAGCGCGACAGGGAACTATGGCTACACCTTC. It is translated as CSATGNYGYTF.

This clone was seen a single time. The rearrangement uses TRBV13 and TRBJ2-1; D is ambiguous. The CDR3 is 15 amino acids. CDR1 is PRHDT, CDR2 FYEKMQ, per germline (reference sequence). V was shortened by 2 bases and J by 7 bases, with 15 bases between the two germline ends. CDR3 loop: CASSLMGGQKNEQFF. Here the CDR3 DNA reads TGTGCCAGCAGCTTAATGGGTGGGCAGAAGAATGAGCAGTTCTTC.

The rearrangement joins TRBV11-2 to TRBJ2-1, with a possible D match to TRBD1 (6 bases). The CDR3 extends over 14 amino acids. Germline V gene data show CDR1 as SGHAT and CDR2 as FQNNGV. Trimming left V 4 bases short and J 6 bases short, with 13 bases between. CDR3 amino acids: CASSSFRGSNEQFF. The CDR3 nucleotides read TGTGCCAGCAGCTCATTCAGGGGAAGCAATGAGCAGTTCTTC.

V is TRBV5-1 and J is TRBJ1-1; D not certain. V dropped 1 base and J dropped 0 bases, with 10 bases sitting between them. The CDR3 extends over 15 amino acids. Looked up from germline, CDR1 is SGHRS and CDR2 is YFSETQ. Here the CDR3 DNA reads TGCGCCAGCAGCTTGCCGGCAGGAATGAACACTGAAGCTTTCTTT. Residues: CASSLPAGMNTEAFF. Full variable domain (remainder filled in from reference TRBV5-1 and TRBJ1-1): KAGVTQTPRYLIKTRGQQVTLSCSPISGHRSVSWYQQTPGQGLQFLFEYFSETQRNKGNFPGRFSGRQFSNSRSEMNVSTLELGDSALYLCASSLPAGMNTEAFFGQGTRLTVV.

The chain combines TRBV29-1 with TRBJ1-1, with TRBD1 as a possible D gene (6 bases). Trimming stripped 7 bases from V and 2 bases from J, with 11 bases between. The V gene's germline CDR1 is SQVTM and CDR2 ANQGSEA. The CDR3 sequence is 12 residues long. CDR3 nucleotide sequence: TGCAGCGCAGAGGGGGAAAACACTGAAGCTTTCTTT. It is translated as CSAEGENTEAFF. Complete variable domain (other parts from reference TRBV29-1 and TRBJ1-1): SAVISQKPSRDICQRGTSLTIQCQVDSQVTMMFWYRQQPGQSLTLIATANQGSEATYESGFVIDKFPISRPNLTFSTLTVSNMSPEDSSIYLCSAEGENTEAFFGQGTRLTVV.

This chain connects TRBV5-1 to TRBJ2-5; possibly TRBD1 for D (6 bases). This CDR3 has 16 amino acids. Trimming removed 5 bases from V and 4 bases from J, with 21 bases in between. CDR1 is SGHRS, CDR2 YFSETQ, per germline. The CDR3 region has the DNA TGCGCCAGCAGTTCCATGCAGGTTGGGGGCCGAGAGACCCAGTACTTC. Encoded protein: CASSSMQVGGRETQYF.

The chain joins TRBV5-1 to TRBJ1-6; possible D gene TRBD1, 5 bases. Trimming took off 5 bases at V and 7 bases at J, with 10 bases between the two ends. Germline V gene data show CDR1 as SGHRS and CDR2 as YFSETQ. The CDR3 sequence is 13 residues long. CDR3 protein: CASRQDANSPLHF. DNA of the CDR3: TGCGCCAGCAGACAGGATGCAAATTCACCCCTCCACTTT.

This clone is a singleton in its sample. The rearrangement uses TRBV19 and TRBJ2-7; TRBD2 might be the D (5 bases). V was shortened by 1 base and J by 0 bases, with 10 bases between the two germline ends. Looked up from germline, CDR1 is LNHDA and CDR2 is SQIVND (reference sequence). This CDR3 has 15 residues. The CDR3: CASSIVWRSSYEQYF. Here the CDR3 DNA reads TGTGCCAGTAGTATAGTCTGGAGGAGCTCCTACGAGCAGTACTTC. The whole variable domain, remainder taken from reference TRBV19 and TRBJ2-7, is DGGITQSPKYLFRKEGQNVTLSCEQNLNHDAMYWYRQDPGQGLRLIYYSQIVNDFQKGDIAEGYSVSREKKESFPLTVTSAQKNPTAFYLCASSIVWRSSYEQYFGPGTRLTVT.

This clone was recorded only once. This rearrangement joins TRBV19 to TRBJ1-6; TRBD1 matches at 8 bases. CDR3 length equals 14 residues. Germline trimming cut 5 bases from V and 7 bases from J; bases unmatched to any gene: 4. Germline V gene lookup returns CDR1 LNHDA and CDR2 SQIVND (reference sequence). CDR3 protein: CASSWTGPNSPLHF. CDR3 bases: TGTGCCAGTAGTTGGACAGGGCCCAATTCACCCCTCCACTTT. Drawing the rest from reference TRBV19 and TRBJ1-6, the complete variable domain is DGGITQSPKYLFRKEGQNVTLSCEQNLNHDAMYWYRQDPGQGLRLIYYSQIVNDFQKGDIAEGYSVSREKKESFPLTVTSAQKNPTAFYLCASSWTGPNSPLHFGNGTRLTVT.

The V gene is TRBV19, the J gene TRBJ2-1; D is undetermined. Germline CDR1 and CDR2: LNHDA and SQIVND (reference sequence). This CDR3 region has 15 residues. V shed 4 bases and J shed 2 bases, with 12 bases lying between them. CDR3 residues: CASSTQELPYNEQFF. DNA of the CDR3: TGTGCCAGTAGTACGCAAGAGCTCCCCTACAATGAGCAGTTCTTC.

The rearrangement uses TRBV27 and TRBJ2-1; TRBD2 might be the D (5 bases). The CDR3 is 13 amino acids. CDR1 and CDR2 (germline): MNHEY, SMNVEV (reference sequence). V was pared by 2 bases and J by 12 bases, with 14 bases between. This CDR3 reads CASSLTERTLQFF. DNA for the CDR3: TGTGCCAGCAGTTTAACCGAGCGGACCTTGCAGTTCTTC.

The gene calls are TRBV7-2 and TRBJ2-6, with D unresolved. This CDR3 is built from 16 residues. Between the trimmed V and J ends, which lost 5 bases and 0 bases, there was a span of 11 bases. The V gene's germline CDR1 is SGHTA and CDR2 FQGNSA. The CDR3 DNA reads TGTGCCAGCAGCGTTAGACACCGCTCTGGGGCCAACGTCCTGACTTTC. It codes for CASSVRHRSGANVLTF. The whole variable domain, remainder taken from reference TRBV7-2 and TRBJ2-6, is GAGVSQSPSNKVTEKGKDVELRCDPISGHTALYWYRQSLGQGLEFLIYFQGNSAPDKSGLPSDRFSAERTGGSVSTLTIQRTQQEDSAVYLCASSVRHRSGANVLTFGAGSRLTVL.

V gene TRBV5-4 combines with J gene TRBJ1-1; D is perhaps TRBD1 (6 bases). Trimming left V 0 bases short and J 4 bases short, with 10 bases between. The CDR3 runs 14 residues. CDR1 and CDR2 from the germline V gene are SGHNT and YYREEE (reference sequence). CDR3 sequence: CASSLGGLGTEAFF. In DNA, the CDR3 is TGTGCCAGCAGCTTGGGGGGGCTGGGCACTGAAGCTTTCTTT.